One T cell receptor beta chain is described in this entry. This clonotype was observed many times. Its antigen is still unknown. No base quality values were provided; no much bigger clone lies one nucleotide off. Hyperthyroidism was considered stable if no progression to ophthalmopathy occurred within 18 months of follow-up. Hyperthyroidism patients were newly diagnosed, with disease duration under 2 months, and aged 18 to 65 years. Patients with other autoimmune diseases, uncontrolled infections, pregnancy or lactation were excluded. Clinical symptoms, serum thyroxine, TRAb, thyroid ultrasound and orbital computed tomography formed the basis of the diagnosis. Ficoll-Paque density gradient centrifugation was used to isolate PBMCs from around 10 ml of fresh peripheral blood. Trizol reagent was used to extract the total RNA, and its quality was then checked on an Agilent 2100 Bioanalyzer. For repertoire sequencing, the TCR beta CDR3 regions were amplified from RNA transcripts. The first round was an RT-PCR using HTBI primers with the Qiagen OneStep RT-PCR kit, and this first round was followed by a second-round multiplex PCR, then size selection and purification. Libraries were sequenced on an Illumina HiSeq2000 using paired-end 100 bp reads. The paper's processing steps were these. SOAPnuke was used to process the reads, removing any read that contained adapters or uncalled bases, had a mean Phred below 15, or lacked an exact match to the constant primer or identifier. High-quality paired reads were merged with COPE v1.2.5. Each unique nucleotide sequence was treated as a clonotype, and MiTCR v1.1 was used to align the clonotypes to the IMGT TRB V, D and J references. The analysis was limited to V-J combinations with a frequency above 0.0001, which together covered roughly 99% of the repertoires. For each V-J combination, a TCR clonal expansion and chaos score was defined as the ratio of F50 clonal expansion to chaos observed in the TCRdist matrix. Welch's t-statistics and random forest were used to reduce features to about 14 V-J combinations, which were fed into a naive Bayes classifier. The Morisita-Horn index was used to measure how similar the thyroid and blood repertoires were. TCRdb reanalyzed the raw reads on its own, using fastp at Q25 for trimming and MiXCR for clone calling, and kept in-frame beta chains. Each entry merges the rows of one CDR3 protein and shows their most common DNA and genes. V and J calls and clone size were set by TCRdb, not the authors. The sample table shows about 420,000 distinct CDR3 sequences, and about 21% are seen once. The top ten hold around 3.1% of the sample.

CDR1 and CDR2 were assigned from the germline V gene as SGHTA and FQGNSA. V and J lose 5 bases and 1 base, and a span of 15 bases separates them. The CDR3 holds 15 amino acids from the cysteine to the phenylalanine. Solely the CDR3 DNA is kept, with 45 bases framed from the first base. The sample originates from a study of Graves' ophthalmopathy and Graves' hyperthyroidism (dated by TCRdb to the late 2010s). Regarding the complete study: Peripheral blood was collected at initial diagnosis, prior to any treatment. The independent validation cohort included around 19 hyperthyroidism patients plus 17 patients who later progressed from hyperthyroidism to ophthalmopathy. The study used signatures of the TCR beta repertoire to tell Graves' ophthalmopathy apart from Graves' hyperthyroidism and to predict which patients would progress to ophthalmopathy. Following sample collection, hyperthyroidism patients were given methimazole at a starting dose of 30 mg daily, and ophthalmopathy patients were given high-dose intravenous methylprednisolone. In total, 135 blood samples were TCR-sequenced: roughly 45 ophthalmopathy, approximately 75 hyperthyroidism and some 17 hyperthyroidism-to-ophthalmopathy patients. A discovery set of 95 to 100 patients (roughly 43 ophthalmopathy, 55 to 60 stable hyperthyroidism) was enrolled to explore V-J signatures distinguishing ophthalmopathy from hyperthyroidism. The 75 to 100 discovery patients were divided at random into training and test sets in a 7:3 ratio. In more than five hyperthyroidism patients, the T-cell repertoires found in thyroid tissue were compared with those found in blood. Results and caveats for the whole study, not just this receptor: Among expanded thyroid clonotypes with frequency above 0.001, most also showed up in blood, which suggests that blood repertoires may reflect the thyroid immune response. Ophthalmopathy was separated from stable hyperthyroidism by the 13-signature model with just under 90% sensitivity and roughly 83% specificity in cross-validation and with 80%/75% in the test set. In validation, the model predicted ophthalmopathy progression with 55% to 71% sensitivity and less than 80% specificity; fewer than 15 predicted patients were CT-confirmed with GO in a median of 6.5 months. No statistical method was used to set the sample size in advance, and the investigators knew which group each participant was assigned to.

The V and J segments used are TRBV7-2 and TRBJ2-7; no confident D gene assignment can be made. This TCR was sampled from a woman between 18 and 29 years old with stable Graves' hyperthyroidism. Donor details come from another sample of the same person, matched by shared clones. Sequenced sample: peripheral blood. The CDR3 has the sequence CASSMDGEGSYEQYF. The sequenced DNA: TGTGCCAGCAGCATGGATGGGGAAGGGTCCTACGAGCAGTACTTC.